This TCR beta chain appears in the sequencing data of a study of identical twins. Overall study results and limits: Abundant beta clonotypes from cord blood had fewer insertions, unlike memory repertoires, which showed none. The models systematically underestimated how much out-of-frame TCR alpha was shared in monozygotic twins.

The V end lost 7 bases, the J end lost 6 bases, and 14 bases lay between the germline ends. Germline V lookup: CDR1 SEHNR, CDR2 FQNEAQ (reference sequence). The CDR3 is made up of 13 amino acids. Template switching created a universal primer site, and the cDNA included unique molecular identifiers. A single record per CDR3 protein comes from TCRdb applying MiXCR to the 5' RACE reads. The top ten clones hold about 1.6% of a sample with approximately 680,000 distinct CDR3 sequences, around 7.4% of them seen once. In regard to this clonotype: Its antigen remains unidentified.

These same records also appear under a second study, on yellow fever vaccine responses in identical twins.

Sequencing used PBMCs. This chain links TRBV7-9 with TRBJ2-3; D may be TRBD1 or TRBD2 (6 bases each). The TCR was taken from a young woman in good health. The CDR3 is CASIAGTFDTQYF. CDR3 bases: TGTGCCAGCATCGCGGGGACATTCGATACGCAGTATTTT.